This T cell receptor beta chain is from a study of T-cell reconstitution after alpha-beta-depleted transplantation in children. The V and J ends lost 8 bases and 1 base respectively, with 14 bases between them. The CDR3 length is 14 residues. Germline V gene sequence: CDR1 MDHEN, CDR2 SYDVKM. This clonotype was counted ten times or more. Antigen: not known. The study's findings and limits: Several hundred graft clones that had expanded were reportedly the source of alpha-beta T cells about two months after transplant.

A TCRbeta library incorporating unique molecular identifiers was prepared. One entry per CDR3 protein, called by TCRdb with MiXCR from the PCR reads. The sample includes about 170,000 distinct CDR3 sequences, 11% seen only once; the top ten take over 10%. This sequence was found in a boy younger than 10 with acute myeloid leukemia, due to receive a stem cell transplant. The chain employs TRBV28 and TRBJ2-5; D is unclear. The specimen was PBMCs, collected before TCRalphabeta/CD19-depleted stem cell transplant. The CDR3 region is CASGLDGSQETQYF. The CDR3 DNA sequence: TGTGCCAGCGGATTGGACGGGTCCCAAGAGACCCAGTACTTC.